Described below is a single T cell receptor beta chain sequence and its context. The antigen remains unidentified. The naive CD8 fraction comprised CD45RO-negative cells positively selected for CCR7 and excluded terminally differentiated effector memory CD45RA+ cells. This specimen comes from a study of shared clonotypes between healthy human individuals. Background on the study: CD4 naive cells filled three plates per donor, CD4 memory three, CD8 naive two and CD8 memory one.

Unmatched junction bases numbered 4, after V lost 5 bases and J lost 2 bases. In germline, CDR1 is SGHTA, CDR2 FQGNSA. This CDR3 comprises 14 residues. Study-wide results and caveats: Generally, naive subsets (rather than memory subsets) showed larger estimated richness.

Per the authors' pipeline: ImmunoSEQ output held junction-only sequences without quality scores, so filtering differed. The assay was immunoSEQ multiplex PCR, and TCRdb's table has in-frame clones only and misses some. The DNA gave D and trimming, while V, J and clone size come from that table. Of nearly 2 million clones in the sample, roughly 95% were seen once. The rearrangement links TRBV7-2 to TRBJ2-5, with 8 bases aligning to TRBD1. The sequence was obtained from a young man in good health. Sequences were obtained from naive CD8+ T cells sorted from blood. CDR3 region: CASSINRGQETQYF. The CDR3 nucleotides are TGTGCCAGCAGCATCAACAGGGGGCAAGAGACCCAGTACTTC.